The T cell receptor (beta chain) under discussion was sequenced for a study of neurological immune-mediated disorders. General study points: None of the CDR3 amino acid sequences of expanded clones recurred across subjects, suggesting private repertoires in all groups.

This clonotype was detected a few times. The antigen remains unidentified. Each TCR transcript was tagged with a 10-nucleotide random UMI during 5'RACE. Via MiXCR, TCRdb re-called the 5' RACE reads, giving one row per CDR3 protein. The table records more than 45,000 distinct CDR3 sequences, approximately 4% of them present only once. The clonotype comes from a man aged 50 to 60 with multiple sclerosis. Sequenced input: PBMCs.

The CDR3 region has the DNA TGCAGTGCCCCCTCTCGGTACTCAAACTACAATGAGCAGTTCTTC. Its protein is CSAPSRYSNYNEQFF. The gene calls are TRBV20-1 and TRBJ2-1, with no clear D. Trimming shortened V by 6 bases and J by 3 bases, and 18 bases separated the two germline ends. The CDR3 is 15 residues long. Per germline, CDR1 DFQATT and CDR2 SNEGSKA (reference sequence).